This T cell receptor beta chain emerged from a study of neurological immune-mediated disorders. MiXCR was run by TCRdb on the 5' RACE reads, yielding one entry per CDR3 protein. This sample has tens of thousands of distinct CDR3 sequences, with approximately 5% found just once. This clonotype was detected many times. Trimming removed 4 bases from V and 1 base from J, with 10 bases in between. The CDR3 totals 14 residues. Germline assignment: CDR1 DFQATT and CDR2 SNEGSKA (reference sequence). The chain uses TRBV20-1 and TRBJ2-2; no definite D call. This sequence was found in a young woman with multiple sclerosis. The sequencing input was PBMCs. CDR3 protein: CSAKTPLNTGELFF. In nucleotides, the CDR3 is TGCAGTGCTAAGACTCCTCTGAACACCGGGGAGCTGTTTTTT.